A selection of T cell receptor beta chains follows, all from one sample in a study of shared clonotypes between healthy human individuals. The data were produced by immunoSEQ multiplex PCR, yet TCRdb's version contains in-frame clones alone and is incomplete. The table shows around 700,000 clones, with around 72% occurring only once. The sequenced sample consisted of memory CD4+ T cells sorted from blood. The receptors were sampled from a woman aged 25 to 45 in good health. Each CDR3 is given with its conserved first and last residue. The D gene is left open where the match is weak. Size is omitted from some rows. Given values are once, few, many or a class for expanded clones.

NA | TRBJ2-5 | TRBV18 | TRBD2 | TGTGCCAGCTCACCGATTGCGGGGGGCGCGTCTGGAGAGACCCAGTACTTC | CASSPIAGGASGETQYF
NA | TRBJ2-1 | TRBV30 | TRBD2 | TGTGCCTGGGGTGGACTAGCGGGAGTGAATGAGCAGTTCTTC | CAWGGLAGVNEQFF
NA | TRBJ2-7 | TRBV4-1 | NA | TGCGCCAGCAGCCCAGGGGGGGGGCGAAACTACGAGCAGTACTTC | CASSPGGGRNYEQYF
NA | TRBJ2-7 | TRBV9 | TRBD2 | TGTGCCAGCAGCCAAGGATCGGGGAGCGGGAGCTACGAGCAGTACTTC | CASSQGSGSGSYEQYF
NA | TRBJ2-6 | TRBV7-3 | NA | TGTGCCAGCAGTTACCGAGGGAGCTCTGGGGCCAACGTCCTGACTTTC | CASSYRGSSGANVLTF
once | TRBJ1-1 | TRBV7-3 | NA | TGTGCCAGCAGCTTAACAGGAGGGGACACTGAAGCTTTCTTT | CASSLTGGDTEAFF
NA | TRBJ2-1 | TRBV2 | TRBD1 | TGTGCCAGCAGTGAATTACAGGGGGCCGGCGATGAGCAGTTCTTC | CASSELQGAGDEQFF
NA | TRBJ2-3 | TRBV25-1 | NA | TGTGCCAGCAGAACAGGAGCCAACACAGATACGCAGTATTTT | CASRTGANTDTQYF
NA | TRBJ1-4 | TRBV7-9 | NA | TGTGCCAGCAGCTCAGGTCCCGCTCAGGGACGAGAAAAACTGTTTTTT | CASSSGPAQGREKLFF
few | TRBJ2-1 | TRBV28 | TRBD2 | TGTGCCAGCAGTCCCATCCTAGCGGGAGCGGGATACAATGAGCAGTTCTTC | CASSPILAGAGYNEQFF
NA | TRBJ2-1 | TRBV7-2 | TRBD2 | TGTGCCAGCAGCCGGGACTACTCCTACAATGAGCAGTTCTTC | CASSRDYSYNEQFF
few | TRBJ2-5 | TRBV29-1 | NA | TGCAGCGCCGGGACCCCCCTACAGAGCCAGTACTTC | CSAGTPLQSQYF
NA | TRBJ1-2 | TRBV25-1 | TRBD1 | TGTGCCAGCAGTGAATCCCGGACAGGAATCCTTTCTAACTATGGCTACACCTTC | CASSESRTGILSNYGYTF
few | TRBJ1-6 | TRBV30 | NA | TGTGCCTTACGACATTATAATTCACCCCTCCACTTT | CALRHYNSPLHF
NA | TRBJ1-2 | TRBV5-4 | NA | TGTGCCAGCAGCTTGTCGCGGCCTAACTATGGCTACACCTTC | CASSLSRPNYGYTF
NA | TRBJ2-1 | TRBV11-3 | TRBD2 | TGTGCCAGCAGCTTCACTAGCGGAAGCGCCAATGAGCAGTTCTTC | CASSFTSGSANEQFF
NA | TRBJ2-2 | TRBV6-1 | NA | TGTGCCAGCAAGTCCGGGGAGCTGTTTTTT | CASKSGELFF
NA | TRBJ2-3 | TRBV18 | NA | TGTGCCAGCTCACCGGGATTCGGGGGAGTCGTATCAGATACGCAGTATTTT | CASSPGFGGVVSDTQYF
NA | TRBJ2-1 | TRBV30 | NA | TGTGCCTGGAGTGTAACCAGCGACCTCAACAATGAGCAGTTCTTC | CAWSVTSDLNNEQFF
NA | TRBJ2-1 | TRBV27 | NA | TGTGCCAGCAGCCATTCGGACAGTTTCTTCTACTCCTACAATGAGCAGTTCTTC | CASSHSDSFFYSYNEQFF
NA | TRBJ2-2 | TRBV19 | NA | TGTGCCAGTAGTATTGCGCTCACGAGCACCGGGGAGCTGTTTTTT | CASSIALTSTGELFF
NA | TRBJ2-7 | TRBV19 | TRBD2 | TGTGCCAGTAGTCCCTCGGGACTAGCGGGAGCCGAGCAGTACTTC | CASSPSGLAGAEQYF
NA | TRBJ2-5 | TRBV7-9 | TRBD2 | TGTGCCAGCAGCCCCGAGCTAGCGGGAGAGACCCAGTACTTC | CASSPELAGETQYF
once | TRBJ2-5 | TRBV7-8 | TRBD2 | TGTGCCAGCAGCTCCGGACTAGTAGAGAAGACCCAGTACTTC | CASSSGLVEKTQYF
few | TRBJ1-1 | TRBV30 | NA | TGTGCCGGAAGAACGGGCCCTCTGAACACTGAAGCTTTCTTT | CAGRTGPLNTEAFF
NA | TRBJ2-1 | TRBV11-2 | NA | TGTGCCAGCAGCTTTCGGCGGTGGATGGTGGAGGGGAGCTACAATGAGCAGTTCTTC | CASSFRRWMVEGSYNEQFF